This T cell receptor (beta chain) was profiled in a study of T cells in Graves' hyperthyroidism and ophthalmopathy. Overall study: The blood sample was taken at first diagnosis, before treatment began. Study-wide points: With a median lead of around 6.7 months before onset, the model predicted ophthalmopathy.

Lactation, pregnancy, other autoimmune disease or uncontrolled infection led to exclusion of patients. V was pared by 4 bases and J by 4 bases, with 12 bases of the junction left unmatched. The CDR3 is 16 residues long. The germline V gene encodes CDR1 MDHEN and CDR2 SYDVKM. This clonotype was seen ten or more times. Its antigen is unknown. Amplification of TCR beta CDR3 regions was performed using RNA transcripts as template. The HTBI primer set was used in a first-round RT-PCR of the TCR CDR3. Each CDR3 protein gets one entry after TCRdb re-called the multiplex PCR reads with MiXCR. The sample lists hundreds of thousands of distinct CDR3 sequences, under 20% occurring once.

The sequenced material came from blood. The sequence came from a woman aged 25 to 39 with Graves' hyperthyroidism. V gene TRBV28 combines with J gene TRBJ2-7, with 8 positions matching TRBD1. CDR3 residues: CASSSLIDRGSYEQYF. The CDR3 nucleotides are TGTGCCAGCAGTTCCCTCATAGACAGGGGCAGTTACGAGCAGTACTTC. The whole variable domain, filled in from reference TRBV28 and TRBJ2-7, reads DVKVTQSSRYLVKRTGEKVFLECVQDMDHENMFWYRQDPGLGLRLIYFSYDVKMKEKGDIPEGYSVSREKKERFSLILESASTNQTSMYLCASSSLIDRGSYEQYFGPGTRLTVT.